The source of this T cell receptor beta chain is a study of T cell responses to AZD1222 COVID-19 vaccine. Study outcomes and limitations: Distributed over spike, vaccine-associated CD4 TCRs predominated at 160-218 and 743-854.

The repertoire was sequenced with immunoSEQ multiplex PCR; TCRdb's copy has only in-frame clones and lacks some. The profile shows tens of thousands of clones, more than 75% of them singletons. Comment on this clone: What it binds is unknown.

CDR3 size: 13 residues. With 1 base removed from V and 3 bases from J, the gap between germline ends came to 7 bases. CDR1 is SEHNR and CDR2 is FQNEAQ in the germline V gene (reference sequence). The starting material was peripheral blood, obtained on day 0 of AZD1222 vaccination. V and J are TRBV7-9 and TRBJ2-7, with D perhaps given as TRBD1 or TRBD2 (5 bases each). The clonotype originates from an adult in good health. The CDR3 coding sequence is TGTGCCAGCAGCTTAGGAGGGGACTACGAGCAGTACTTC. Its translation: CASSLGGDYEQYF.